This TCR beta chain was documented in a study of neurological immune-mediated disorders. The CDR3 runs to 15 residues. After removal of 8 bases from V and 1 base from J, the junction contained 13 bases not matched to a gene. The germline V gene has CDR1 DFQATT and CDR2 SNEGSKA (reference sequence). The unsorted libraries were produced from 2 million PBMCs held at -80 C. It was by 5'RACE with 10-nucleotide random UMIs that the cDNA was made. A single record per CDR3 protein comes from TCRdb applying MiXCR to the 5' RACE reads. Counted here are tens of thousands of distinct CDR3 sequences, approximately 10% occurring once; the ten biggest clones make up roughly 7%. This clonotype was seen ten or more times.

The clonotype comes from a woman younger than 45 with HTLV-1-associated myelopathy (HAM/TSP). The chain employs TRBV20-1 and TRBJ1-2; TRBD1 aligns across 7 bases. What was sequenced was PBMCs. The CDR3 DNA follows: TGCAGTCTGCCTTTTTACAGGGGCTTTAACTATGGCTACACCTTC. This encodes CSLPFYRGFNYGYTF.